The source of this T cell receptor (beta chain) is a study of blood T cell repertoires in COVID-19. TCRdb's table, derived via immunoSEQ multiplex PCR, lists solely in-frame clones and lacks some. This table has tens of thousands of clones, approximately 78% appearing once. The CDR3 extends over 15 amino acids. Germline V gene lookup returns CDR1 SNHLY and CDR2 FYNNEI. The junction had 8 bases not matched to a gene; V was cut back by 6 bases and J by 2 bases. V and J are TRBV2 and TRBJ2-3; TRBD1 agrees at 7 bases. The receptor was derived from a human donor in a cohort sampled during active COVID-19. Sequencing used peripheral blood. CDR3 sequence: CASSQQGSLTDTQYF. CDR3 in DNA: TGTGCCAGCAGCCAACAGGGGTCGCTCACAGATACGCAGTATTTT.